The text below deals with one T cell receptor beta chain. Its antigen is undetermined. The data derive from a study of response to subunit inactivated influenza vaccine. Whole-study findings and limits: New T cells are recruited in small numbers by each seasonal influenza vaccination, according to the authors' suggestion.

TCRdb fed the RT-PCR reads into MiXCR, producing one record per CDR3 protein. This sample has some 600,000 distinct CDR3 sequences, with 14% found just once. This CDR3 spans 20 amino acids. V lost 4 bases, J lost 10 bases, and 19 bases stayed unmatched. CDR1 and CDR2 (germline): ENHRY, SYGVKD. The receptor comes from a man aged 50-59 years who received an inactivated influenza vaccine. This specimen was PBMCs from blood, taken roughly 2 weeks before vaccination. This chain uses TRBV10-3 with TRBJ2-1, with 16 bases that match TRBD2. The CDR3 spells CAISGGLAGGLDKAPREQFF. Here the CDR3 DNA reads TGTGCCATCAGTGGGGGACTAGCGGGAGGGTTAGATAAAGCTCCTAGAGAGCAGTTCTTC.